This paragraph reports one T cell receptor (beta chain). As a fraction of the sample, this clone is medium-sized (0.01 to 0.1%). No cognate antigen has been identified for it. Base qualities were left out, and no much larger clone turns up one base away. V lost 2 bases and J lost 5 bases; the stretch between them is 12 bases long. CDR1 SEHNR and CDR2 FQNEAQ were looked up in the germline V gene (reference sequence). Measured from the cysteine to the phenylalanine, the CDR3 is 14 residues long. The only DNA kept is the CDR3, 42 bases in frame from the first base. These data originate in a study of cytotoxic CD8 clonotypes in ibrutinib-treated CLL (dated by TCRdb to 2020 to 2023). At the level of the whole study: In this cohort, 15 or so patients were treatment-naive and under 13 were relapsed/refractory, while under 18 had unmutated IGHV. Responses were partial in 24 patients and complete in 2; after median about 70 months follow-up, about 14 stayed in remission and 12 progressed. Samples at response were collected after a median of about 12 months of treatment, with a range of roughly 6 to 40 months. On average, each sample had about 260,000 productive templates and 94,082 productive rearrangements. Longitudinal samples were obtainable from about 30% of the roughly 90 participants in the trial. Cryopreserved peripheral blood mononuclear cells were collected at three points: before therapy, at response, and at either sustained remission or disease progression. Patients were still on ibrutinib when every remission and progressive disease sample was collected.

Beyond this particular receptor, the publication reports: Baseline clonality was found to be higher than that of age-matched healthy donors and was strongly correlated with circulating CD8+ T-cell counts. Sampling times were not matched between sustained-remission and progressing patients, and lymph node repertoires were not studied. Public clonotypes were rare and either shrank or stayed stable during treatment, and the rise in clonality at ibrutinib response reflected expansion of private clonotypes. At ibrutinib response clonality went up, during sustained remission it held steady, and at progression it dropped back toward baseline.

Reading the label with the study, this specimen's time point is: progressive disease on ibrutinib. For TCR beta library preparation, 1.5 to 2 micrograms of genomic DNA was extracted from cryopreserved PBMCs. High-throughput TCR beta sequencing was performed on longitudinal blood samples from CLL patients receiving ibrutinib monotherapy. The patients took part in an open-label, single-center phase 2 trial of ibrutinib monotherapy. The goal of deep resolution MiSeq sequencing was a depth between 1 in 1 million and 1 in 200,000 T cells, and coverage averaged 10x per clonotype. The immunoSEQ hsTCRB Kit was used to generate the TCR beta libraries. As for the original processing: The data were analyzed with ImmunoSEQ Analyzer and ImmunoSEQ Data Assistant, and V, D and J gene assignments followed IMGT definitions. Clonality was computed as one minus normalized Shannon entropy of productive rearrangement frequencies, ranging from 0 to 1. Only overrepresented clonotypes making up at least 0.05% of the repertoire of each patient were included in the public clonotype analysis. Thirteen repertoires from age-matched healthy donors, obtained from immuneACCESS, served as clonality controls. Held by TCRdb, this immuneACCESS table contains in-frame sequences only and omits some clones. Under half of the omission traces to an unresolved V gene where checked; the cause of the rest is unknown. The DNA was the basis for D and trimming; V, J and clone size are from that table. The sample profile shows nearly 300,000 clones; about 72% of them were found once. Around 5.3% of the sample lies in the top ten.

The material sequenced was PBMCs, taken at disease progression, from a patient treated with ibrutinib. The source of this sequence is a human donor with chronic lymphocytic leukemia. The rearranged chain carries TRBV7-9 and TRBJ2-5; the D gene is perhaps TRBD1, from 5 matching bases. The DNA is TGTGCCAGCAGCTTATGGAACAGGCCGGAGACCCAGTACTTC. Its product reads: CASSLWNRPETQYF.